What follows describes a single T cell receptor (beta chain). The data were taken from a study of shared clonotypes between healthy human individuals. Once extracted for a subset, genomic DNA was divided evenly among several immunoSEQ plates. TCRdb's table, derived via immunoSEQ multiplex PCR, lists solely in-frame clones and lacks some. The sample includes around 940,000 clones, 70% to 85% of them seen just once. The CDR3 spans 19 residues. Germline V gene lookup returns CDR1 MDHEN and CDR2 SYDVKM. V was trimmed by 5 bases and J by 0 bases, leaving 23 bases between them. The sequenced sample consisted of memory CD4+ T cells sorted from blood. This sample's subset: CD45RA-negative fraction. The source is a man aged 18 to 35 in good health. The chain uses TRBV28 and TRBJ2-4, with D perhaps matching TRBD1 or TRBD2 (5 bases each). CDR3 DNA: TGTGCCAGCAGTCTCCACCCGACGCTGGGGACGCTAGCCAAAAACATTCAGTACTTC. Translation gives CASSLHPTLGTLAKNIQYF.